These T cell receptor beta chains were read from a single sample in a study of T cell repertoires in cytomegalovirus infection. No cognate antigen is known for these TCRs. TCRdb recomputed calls from the reads with MiXCR, one row per CDR3 protein. The profile shows approximately 470,000 distinct CDR3 sequences, under 55% of them singletons. The sample consisted of cultured PBMCs, taken from culture after CMV antigen stimulation. These receptors were obtained from a human donor in good health (CMV status not recorded). Some clones in this sample may be carry-over from other donors' samples. Both conserved end residues are part of each CDR3. Each record gives: D gene, V gene, J gene, clone size, CDR3 protein, CDR3 DNA. A D gene is named only where the DNA matches it firmly. Size is omitted from some rows. Given values are once, few, many or a class for expanded clones.

>.|TRBV6-2/TRBV6-3|TRBJ2-2|.
CASSPFHSPGELFF
TGTGCCAGCAGTCCTTTTCATAGCCCCGGGGAGCTGTTTTTT
>TRBD1|TRBV20-1|TRBJ1-2|.
CSAVRQGTNYGYTF
TGCAGTGCTGTGCGACAGGGGACTAACTATGGCTACACCTTC
>TRBD1|TRBV6-6|TRBJ2-1|.
CASGDRGAGNEQFF
TGTGCCAGCGGGGACAGGGGAGCGGGCAATGAGCAGTTCTTC
>.|TRBV18|TRBJ1-3|few
CASSTTYLGPADTIYF
TGTGCCAGCTCAACCACTTATTTGGGACCAGCGGACACCATATATTTT
>TRBD2|TRBV25-1|TRBJ2-3|few
CASSAEWGTSEAERPDTQYF
TGTGCCAGCAGTGCCGAATGGGGGACTAGCGAGGCTGAACGCCCGGATACGCAGTATTTT
>TRBD2|TRBV7-9|TRBJ2-1|few
CASSSALAGGIYNEQFF
TGTGCCAGCAGCTCTGCCCTAGCGGGGGGTATCTACAATGAGCAGTTCTTC
>.|TRBV12-3/TRBV12-4|TRBJ2-5|.
CASSLLGPKETQYF
TGTGCCAGCAGTTTGTTAGGACCTAAAGAGACCCAGTACTTC
>TRBD1|TRBV7-8|TRBJ1-4|.
CASSLTGQNEKLFF
TGTGCCAGCAGCTTGACAGGGCAGAATGAAAAACTGTTTTTT
>.|TRBV11-2|TRBJ1-1|.
CASASVGSRPRAFF
TGTGCCAGCGCTTCGGTGGGCAGCCGTCCTAGGGCTTTCTTT
>TRBD1|TRBV5-4|TRBJ2-7|.
CASSTPGTGVGEQYF
TGTGCCAGCAGCACCCCCGGGACAGGGGTGGGGGAGCAGTACTTC
>TRBD1|TRBV10-2|TRBJ2-2|.
CASSPYTGGSAGELFF
TGCGCCAGCAGTCCATACACAGGGGGCTCAGCCGGGGAGCTGTTTTTT
>TRBD1|TRBV6-1|TRBJ1-2|once
CASFPGQGSGGYTF
TGTGCCAGCTTCCCGGGACAGGGGAGTGGTGGCTACACCTTC
>.|TRBV7-2|TRBJ1-2|many
CASSPEVSGYGYTF
TGTGCCAGCAGCCCAGAGGTCAGCGGCTATGGCTACACCTTC
>TRBD1|TRBV19|TRBJ2-3|few
CASSPGQGTGRNTQYF
TGTGCCAGTAGTCCCGGACAGGGGACGGGGAGGAATACGCAGTATTTT
>TRBD2|TRBV7-9|TRBJ2-3|.
CASSLRREAPLDTQYF
TGTGCCAGCAGCTTAAGGCGGGAGGCCCCCCTAGATACGCAGTATTTT
>.|TRBV6-1|TRBJ2-4|.
CASSTGAKNIQYF
TGTGCCAGCAGTACTGGGGCCAAAAACATTCAGTACTTC